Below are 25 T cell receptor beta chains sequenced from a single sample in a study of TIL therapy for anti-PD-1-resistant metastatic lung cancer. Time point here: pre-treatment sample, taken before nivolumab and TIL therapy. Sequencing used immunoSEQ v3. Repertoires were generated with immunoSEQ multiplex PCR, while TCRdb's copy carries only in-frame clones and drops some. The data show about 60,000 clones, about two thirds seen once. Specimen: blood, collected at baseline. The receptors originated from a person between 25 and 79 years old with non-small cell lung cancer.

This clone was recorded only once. Written as DNA, the CDR3 is TGTGCCAGCAGTTTGGAGAGTTCTCTTTCCTACGAGCAGTACTTC. It specifies CASSLESSLSYEQYF. The V gene is TRBV27, the J gene TRBJ2-7, with D hard to call. This CDR3 is 15 amino acids long. V lost 3 bases and J 1 base, leaving 13 bases between the germline ends. CDR1 and CDR2 from the germline V gene are MNHEY and SMNVEV (reference sequence).

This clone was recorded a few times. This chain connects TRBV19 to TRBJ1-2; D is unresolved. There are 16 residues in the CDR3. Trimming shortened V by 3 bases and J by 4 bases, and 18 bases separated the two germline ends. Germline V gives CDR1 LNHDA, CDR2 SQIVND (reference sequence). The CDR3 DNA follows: TGTGCCAGTAGTATCCCCGGTCCCTCTAAGGGCTATGGCTACACCTTC. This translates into CASSIPGPSKGYGYTF.

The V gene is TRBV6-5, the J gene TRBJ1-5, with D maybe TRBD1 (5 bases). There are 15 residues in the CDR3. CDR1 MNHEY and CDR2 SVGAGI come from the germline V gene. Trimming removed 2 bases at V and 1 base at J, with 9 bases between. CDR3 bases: TGTGCCAGCAGTTACGGGGGAGGGAGCAATCAGCCCCAGCATTTT. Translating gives CASSYGGGSNQPQHF.

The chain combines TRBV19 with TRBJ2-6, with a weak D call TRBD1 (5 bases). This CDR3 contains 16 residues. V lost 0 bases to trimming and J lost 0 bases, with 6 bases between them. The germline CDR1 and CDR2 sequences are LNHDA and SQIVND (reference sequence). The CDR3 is CASSIEGHSGANVLTF. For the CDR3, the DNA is TGTGCCAGTAGTATAGAGGGGCACTCTGGGGCCAACGTCCTGACTTTC.

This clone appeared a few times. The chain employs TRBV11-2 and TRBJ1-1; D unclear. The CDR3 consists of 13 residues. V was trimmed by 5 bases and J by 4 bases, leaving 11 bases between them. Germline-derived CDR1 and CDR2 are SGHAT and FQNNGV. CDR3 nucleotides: TGTGCCAGCAGCCCATCGGGTAGCACTGAAGCTTTCTTT. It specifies CASSPSGSTEAFF.

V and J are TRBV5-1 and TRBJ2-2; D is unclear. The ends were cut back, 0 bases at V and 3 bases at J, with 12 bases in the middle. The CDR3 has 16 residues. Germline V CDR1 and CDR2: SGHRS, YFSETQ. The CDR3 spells CASSLEATPDTGELFF. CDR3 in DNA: TGCGCCAGCAGCTTGGAGGCGACGCCCGACACCGGGGAGCTGTTTTTT.

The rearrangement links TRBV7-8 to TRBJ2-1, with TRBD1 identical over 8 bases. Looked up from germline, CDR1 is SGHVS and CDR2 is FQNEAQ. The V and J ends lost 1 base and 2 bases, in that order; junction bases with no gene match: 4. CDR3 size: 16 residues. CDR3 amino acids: CASSLVATGAYNEQFF. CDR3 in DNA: TGTGCCAGCAGCTTAGTGGCGACAGGGGCCTACAATGAGCAGTTCTTC.

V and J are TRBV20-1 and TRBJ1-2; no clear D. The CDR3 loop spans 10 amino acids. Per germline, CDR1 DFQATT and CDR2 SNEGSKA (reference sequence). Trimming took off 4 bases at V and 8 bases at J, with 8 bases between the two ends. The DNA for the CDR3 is TGCAGTGCTACGACAAGGGGCTACACCTTC. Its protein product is CSATTRGYTF.

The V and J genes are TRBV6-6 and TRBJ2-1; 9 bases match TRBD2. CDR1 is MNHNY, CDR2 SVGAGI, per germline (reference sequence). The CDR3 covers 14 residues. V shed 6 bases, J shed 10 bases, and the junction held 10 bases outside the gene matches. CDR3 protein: CASRKSGGTGEQFF. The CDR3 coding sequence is TGTGCCAGCAGAAAAAGCGGGGGGACCGGGGAGCAGTTCTTC.

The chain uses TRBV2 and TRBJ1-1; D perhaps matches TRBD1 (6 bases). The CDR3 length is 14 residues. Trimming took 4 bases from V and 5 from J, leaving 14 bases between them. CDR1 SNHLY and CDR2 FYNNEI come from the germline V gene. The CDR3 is CASSVSRGGTEAFF. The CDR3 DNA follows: TGTGCCAGCAGTGTTAGCAGGGGAGGGACTGAAGCTTTCTTT.

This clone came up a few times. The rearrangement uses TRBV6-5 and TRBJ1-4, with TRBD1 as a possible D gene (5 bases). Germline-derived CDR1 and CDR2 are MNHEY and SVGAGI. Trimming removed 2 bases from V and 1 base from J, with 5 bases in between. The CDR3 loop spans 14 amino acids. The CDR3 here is CASSYQGTNEKLFF. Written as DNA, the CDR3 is TGTGCCAGCAGTTACCAGGGAACTAATGAAAAACTGTTTTTT.

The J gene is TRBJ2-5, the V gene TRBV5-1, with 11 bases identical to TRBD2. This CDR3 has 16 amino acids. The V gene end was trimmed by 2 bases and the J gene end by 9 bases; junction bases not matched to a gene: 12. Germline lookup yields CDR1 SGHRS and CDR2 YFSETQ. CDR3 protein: CASSFQTSGVGQAQYF. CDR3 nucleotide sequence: TGCGCCAGCAGCTTTCAGACTAGCGGGGTTGGACAGGCCCAGTACTTC.

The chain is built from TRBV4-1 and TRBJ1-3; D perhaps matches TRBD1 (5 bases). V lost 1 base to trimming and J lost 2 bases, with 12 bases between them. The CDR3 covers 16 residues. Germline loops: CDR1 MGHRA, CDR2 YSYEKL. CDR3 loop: CASSQAARVTGNTIYF. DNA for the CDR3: TGCGCCAGCAGCCAAGCCGCCAGGGTCACTGGAAACACCATATATTTT.

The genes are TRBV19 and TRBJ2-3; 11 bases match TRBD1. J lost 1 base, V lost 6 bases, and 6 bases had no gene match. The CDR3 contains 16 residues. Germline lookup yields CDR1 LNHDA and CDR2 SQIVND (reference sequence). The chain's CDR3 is CASSTGTGGGTDTQYF. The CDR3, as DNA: TGTGCCAGTAGCACCGGGACAGGGGGTGGCACAGATACGCAGTATTTT.

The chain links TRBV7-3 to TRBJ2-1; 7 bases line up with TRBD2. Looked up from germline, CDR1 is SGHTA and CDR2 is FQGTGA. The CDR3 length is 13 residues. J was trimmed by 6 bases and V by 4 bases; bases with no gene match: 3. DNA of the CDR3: TGTGCCAGCAGCTCGTCGGGGGGCAATGAGCAGTTCTTC. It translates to CASSSSGGNEQFF.

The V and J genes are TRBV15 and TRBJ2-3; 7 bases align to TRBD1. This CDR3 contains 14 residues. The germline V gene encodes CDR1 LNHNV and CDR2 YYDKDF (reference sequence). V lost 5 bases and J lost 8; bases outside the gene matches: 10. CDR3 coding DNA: TGTGCCACCAGCTTAAGAACAGGGGATCTTACGCAGTATTTT. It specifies CATSLRTGDLTQYF.

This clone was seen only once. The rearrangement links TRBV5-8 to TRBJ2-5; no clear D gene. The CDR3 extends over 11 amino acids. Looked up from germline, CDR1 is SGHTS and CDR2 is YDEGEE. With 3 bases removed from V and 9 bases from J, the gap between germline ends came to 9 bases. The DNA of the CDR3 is TGTGCCAGCAGCTGGGGTTGGGCCCAGTACTTC. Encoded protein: CASSWGWAQYF.

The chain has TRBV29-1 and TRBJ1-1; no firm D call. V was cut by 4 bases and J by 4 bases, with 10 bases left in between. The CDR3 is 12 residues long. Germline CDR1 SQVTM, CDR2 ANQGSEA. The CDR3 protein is CSVGPTGTEAFF. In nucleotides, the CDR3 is TGCAGCGTTGGGCCCACCGGCACTGAAGCTTTCTTT.

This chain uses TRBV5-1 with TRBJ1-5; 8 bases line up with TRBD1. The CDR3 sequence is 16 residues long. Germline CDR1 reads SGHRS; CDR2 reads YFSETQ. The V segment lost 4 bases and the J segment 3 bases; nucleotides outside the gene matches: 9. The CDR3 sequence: CASSPTGQGNNQPQHF. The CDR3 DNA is TGCGCCAGCAGCCCAACAGGACAGGGTAACAATCAGCCCCAGCATTTT.

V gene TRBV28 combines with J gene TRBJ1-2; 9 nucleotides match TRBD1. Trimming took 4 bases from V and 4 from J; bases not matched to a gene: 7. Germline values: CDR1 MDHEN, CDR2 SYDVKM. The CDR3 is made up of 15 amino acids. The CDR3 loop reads CASSSRTGVIYGYTF. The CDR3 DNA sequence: TGTGCCAGCAGTTCTCGGACAGGGGTGATCTATGGCTACACCTTC.

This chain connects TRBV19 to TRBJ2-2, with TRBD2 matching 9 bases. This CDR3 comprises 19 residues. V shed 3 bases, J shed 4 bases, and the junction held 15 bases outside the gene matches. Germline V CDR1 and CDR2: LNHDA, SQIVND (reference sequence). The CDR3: CASSIRLAEGAWGTGELFF. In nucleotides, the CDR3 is TGTGCCAGTAGTATCCGACTAGCGGAAGGCGCGTGGGGCACCGGGGAGCTGTTTTTT.

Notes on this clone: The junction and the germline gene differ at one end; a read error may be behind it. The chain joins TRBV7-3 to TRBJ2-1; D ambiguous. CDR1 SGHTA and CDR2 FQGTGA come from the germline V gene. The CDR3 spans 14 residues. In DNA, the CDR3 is TGTGCCAGCAGCTTAACTACCTCCAACAATGAGCAGTTCTTC. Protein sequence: CASSLTTSNNEQFF.

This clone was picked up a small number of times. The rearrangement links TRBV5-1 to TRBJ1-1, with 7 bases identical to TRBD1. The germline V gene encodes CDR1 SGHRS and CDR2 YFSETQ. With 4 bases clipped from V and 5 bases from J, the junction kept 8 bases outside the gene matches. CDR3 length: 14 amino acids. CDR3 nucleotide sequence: TGCGCCAGCAGCCCACAGGGGCGGGCGACTGAAGCTTTCTTT. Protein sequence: CASSPQGRATEAFF.

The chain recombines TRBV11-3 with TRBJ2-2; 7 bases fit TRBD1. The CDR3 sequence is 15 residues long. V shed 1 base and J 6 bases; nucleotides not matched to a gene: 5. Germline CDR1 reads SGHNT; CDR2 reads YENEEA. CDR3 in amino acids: CASSLGPGGSGELFF. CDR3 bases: TGTGCCAGCAGCTTAGGGCCAGGGGGATCCGGGGAGCTGTTTTTT.

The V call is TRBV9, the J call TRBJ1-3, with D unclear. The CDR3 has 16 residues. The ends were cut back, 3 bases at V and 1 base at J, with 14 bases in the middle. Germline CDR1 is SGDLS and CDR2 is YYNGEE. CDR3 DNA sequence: TGTGCCAGCAGCGCCTCGGCGGCCCTATCTGGAAACACCATATATTTT. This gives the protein CASSASAALSGNTIYF. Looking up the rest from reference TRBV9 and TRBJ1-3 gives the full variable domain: DSGVTQTPKHLITATGQRVTLRCSPRSGDLSVYWYQQSLDQGLQFLIQYYNGEERAKGNILERFSAQQFPDLHSELNLSSLELGDSALYFCASSASAALSGNTIYFGEGSWLTVV.